This T cell receptor beta chain emerged from a study of cytomegalovirus exposure and HLA in healthy donors. Trimming took 6 bases from V and 10 from J; bases not matched to a gene: 11. The length of the CDR3 is 14 residues. The germline gives CDR1 SNHLY, CDR2 FYNNEI. The primer mix had 60 Vbeta and 13 Jbeta primers. Sequencing was performed with immunoSEQ multiplex PCR; in TCRdb, only in-frame clones are kept and a portion is missing. The sample lists 150,000 to 200,000 clones; roughly 90% were seen once. This receptor was identified in a woman under 30 in good health and CMV-seronegative. Sequencing used PBMCs. The J gene is TRBJ2-1, the V gene TRBV2; TRBD1 aligns across 8 bases. The CDR3 protein is CASSDRTGTSEQFF. The CDR3 region has the DNA TGTGCCAGCAGCGATCGGACAGGGACATCCGAGCAGTTCTTC.